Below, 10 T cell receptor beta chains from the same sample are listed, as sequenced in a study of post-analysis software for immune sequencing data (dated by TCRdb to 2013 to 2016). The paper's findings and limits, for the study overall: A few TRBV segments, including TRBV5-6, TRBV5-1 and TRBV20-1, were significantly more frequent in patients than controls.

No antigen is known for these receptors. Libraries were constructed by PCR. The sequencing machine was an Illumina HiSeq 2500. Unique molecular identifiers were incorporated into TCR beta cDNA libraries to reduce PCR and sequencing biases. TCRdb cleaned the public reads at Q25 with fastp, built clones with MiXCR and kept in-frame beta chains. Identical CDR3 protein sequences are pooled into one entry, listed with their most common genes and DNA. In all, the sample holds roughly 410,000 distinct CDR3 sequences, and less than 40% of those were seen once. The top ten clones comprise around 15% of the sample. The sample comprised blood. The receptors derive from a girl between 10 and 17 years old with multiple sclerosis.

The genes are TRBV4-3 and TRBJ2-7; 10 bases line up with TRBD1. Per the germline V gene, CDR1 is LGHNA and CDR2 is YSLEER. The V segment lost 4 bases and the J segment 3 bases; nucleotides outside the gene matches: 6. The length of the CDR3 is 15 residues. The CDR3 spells CASSLERDRGYEQYF. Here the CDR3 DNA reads TGCGCCAGCAGCCTTGAACGGGACAGGGGCTACGAGCAGTACTTC.

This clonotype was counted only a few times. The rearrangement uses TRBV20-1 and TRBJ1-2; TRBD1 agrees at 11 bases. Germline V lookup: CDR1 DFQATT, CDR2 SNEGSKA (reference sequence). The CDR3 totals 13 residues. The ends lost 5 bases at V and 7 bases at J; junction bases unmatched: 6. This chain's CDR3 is CSASGTGGSGYTF. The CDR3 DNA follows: TGCAGTGCTTCCGGGACAGGGGGAAGTGGCTACACCTTC.

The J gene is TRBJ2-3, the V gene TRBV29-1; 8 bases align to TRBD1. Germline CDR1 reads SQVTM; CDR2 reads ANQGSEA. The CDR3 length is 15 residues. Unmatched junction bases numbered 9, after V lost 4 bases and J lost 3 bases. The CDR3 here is CSVGTGQGGTDTQYF. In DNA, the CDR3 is TGCAGCGTTGGAACAGGACAGGGTGGAACAGATACGCAGTATTTT.

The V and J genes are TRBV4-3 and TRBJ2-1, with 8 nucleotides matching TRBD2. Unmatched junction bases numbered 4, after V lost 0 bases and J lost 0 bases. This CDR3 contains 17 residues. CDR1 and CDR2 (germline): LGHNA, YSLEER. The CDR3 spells CASSQDLSGSSYNEQFF. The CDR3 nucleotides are TGCGCCAGCAGCCAAGATCTCAGCGGGAGCTCCTACAATGAGCAGTTCTTC.

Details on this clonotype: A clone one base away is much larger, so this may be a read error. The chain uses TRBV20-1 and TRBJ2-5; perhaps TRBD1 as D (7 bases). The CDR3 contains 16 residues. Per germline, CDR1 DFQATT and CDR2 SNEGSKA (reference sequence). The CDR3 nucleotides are TGCAGTGCTAGAGATCGGCGGGACAGCCACCAAGGGACCCAGTACTTC. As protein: CSARDRRDSHQGTQYF.

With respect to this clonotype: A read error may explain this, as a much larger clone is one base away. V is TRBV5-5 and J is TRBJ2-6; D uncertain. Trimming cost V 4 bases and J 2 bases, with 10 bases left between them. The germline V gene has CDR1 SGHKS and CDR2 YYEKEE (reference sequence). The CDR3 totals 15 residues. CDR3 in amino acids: CASSPPSPGANVLTF. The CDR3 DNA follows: TGTGCCAGCAGCCCTCCGAGCCCTGGGGCCAACGTCCTGACTTTC.

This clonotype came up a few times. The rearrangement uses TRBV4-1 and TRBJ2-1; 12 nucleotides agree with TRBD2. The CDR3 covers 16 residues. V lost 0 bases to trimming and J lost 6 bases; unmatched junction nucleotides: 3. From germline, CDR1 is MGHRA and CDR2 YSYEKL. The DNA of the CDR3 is TGCGCCAGCAGCCAAGATGTGACTAGCGGGGGCAATGAGCAGTTCTTC. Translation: CASSQDVTSGGNEQFF.

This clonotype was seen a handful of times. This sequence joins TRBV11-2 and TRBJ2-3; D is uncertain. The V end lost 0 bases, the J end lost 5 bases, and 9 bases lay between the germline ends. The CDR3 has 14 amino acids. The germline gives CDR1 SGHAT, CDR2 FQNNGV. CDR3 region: CASSLDAHRDTQYF. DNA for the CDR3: TGTGCCAGCAGCTTAGATGCACATCGAGATACGCAGTATTTT.

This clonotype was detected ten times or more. The CDR3 region has the DNA TGTGCCAGCAGTTTAGTTGGACAGGGGGGAGCGAGGACGCATTTT. Protein product: CASSLVGQGGARTHF. The chain is built from TRBV12-3 or TRBV12-4 and TRBJ1-5; 10 nucleotides match TRBD1. The length of the CDR3 is 15 residues. V lost 1 base, J lost 15 bases, and 12 bases stayed unmatched.

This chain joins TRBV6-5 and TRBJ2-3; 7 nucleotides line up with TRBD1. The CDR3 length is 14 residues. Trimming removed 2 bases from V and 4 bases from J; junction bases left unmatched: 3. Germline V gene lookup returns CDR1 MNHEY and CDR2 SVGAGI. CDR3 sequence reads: CASSYGQDPDTQYF. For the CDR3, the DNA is TGTGCCAGCAGTTACGGACAGGATCCAGATACGCAGTATTTT.